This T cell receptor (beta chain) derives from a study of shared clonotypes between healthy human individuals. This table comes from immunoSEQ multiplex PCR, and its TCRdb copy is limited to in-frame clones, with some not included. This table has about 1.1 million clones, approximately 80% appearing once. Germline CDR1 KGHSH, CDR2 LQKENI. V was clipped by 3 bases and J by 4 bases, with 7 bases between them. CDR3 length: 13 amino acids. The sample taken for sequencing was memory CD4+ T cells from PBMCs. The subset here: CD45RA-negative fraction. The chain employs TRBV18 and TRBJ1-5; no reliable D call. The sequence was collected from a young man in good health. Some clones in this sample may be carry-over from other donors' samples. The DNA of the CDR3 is TGTGCCAGCTCACCTATTGAGAATCAGCCCCAGCATTTT. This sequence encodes CASSPIENQPQHF.